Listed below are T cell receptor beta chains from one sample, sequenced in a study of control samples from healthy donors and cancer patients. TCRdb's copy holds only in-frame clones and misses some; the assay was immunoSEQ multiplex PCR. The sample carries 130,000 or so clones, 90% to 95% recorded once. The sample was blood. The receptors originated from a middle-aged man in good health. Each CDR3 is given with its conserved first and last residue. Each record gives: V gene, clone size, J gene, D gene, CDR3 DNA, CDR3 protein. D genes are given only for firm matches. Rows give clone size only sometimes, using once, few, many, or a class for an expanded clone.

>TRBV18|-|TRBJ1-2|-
TGTGCCAGCTCACCTTCAGGGGCGGCCTATGGCTACACCTTC
CASSPSGAAYGYTF
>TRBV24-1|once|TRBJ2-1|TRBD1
TGTGCCACCAGTGAGACAACGACAGGGTACTACAATGAGCAGTTCTTC
CATSETTTGYYNEQFF
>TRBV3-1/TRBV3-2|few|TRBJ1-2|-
TGTGCCAGCAGCCAAGGAGGGGCCGCTAACTATGGCTACACCTTC
CASSQGGAANYGYTF
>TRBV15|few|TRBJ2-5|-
TGTGCCACCAGCTCCGAGGGGGGAGAGACCCAGTACTTC
CATSSEGGETQYF
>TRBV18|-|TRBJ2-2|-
TGTGCCAGCTCACCAGTGAGGGGCGGAGGAACCGGGGAGCTGTTTTTT
CASSPVRGGGTGELFF
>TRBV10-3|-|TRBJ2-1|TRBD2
TGTGCCATCAGTTCGGGACTAGCGGTTTCCAGTGAGCAGTTCTTC
CAISSGLAVSSEQFF
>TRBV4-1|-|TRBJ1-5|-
TGCGCCAGCAGCCAAGTTTCAGGGGAGGGTTTTCCCCAGCATTTT
CASSQVSGEGFPQHF
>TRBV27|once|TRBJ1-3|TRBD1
TGTGCCAGCAGTTTATCGGGACAGGGGACGGTGGCGGGTGGAAACACCATATATTTT
CASSLSGQGTVAGGNTIYF
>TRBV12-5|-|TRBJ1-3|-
TGTGCTAGTCGGCGGGACTCTGGAAACACCATATATTTT
CASRRDSGNTIYF
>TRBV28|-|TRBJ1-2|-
TGTGCCATCGGCGGGAGCTATGGCTACACCTTC
CAIGGSYGYTF
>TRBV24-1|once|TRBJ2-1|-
TGTGCTACCCAGGGTTACAATGAGCAGTTCTTC
CATQGYNEQFF
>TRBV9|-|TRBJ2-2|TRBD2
TGTGCCAGCAGGGGACTAGCGGGGGACACCGGGGAGCTGTTTTTT
CASRGLAGDTGELFF
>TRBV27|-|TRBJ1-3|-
TGTGCCAGCAGTTTGCGTTTTTCTGGAAACACCATATATTTT
CASSLRFSGNTIYF
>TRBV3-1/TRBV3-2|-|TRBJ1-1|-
TGTGCCAGCAGCCCCCTAGGGGTAGGAGCTTTCTTT
CASSPLGVGAFF
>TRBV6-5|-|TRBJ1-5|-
TGTGCCAGTGCCCGGTCCGGGGATAGCAATCAGCCCCAGCATTTT
CASARSGDSNQPQHF
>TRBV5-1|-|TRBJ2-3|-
TGCGCCAGCAGCTTGCCCTCTAGCACAGATACGCAGTATTTT
CASSLPSSTDTQYF
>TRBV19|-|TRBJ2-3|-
TGTGCCACTAGGGGAGATACGCAGTATTTT
CATRGDTQYF
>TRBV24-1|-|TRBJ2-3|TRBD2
TGTGCCACCAGTGATCCAGCGGGGGCCGCCGCTACGCAGTATTTT
CATSDPAGAAATQYF
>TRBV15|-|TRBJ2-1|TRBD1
TGTGCCACCAGCAGAGCAAGGACAGGGTATGAGCAGTTCTTC
CATSRARTGYEQFF
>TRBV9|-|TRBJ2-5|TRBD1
TGTGCCAGCAGCCCCCGGACAGGGGTGTCGACCCAGTACTTC
CASSPRTGVSTQYF
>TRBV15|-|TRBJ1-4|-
TGTGCCACCAGCAGAGATTCCCTACCGGGACTCCCCCAGGAGTTTTTT
CATSRDSLPGLPQEFF
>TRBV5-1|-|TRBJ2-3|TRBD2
TGCGCCAGCACGGGACAGGGAACTAGCGGGAGTGAGTCAGATACGCAGTATTTT
CASTGQGTSGSESDTQYF
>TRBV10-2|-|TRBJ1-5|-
TGCGCCAGCAGTGAGTCCGAGTTCCCCGGGACTGCTAGCAATCAGCCCCAGCATTTT
CASSESEFPGTASNQPQHF
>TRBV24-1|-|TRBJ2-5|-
TGTGCCACCAGTGATTCCCCGAACGCTAGAGAGACCCAGTACTTC
CATSDSPNARETQYF
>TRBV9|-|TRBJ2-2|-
TGTGCCAGCAGCGTAGAAGAGGGGACTAACACCGGGGAGCTGTTTTTT
CASSVEEGTNTGELFF
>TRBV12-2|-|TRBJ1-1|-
TGTGCAAGTCGCTTAGTTAGGGGGTGGGTGCACACTGAAGCTTTCTTT
CASRLVRGWVHTEAFF
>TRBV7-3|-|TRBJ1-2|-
TGTGCCAGCAGCTTAAGCCCACGGGGGGCGAGGGGCTACACCTTC
CASSLSPRGARGYTF
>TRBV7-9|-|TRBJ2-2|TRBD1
TGTGCCAGCAGCTTACAGGGGGTAGACACCGGGGAGCTGTTTTTT
CASSLQGVDTGELFF
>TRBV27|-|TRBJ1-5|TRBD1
TGTGCCAGCAGCTCCCAGGGACAGGGGAATCAGCCCCAGCATTTT
CASSSQGQGNQPQHF
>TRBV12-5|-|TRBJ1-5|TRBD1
TGTGCTAGTGGCCCCCCCGGACAGGGAGGCAATCAGCCCCAGCATTTT
CASGPPGQGGNQPQHF
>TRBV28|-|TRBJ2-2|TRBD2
TGTGCCAGCAGTTTGAAATCTACGCGGGAGCGGGACGGGGAGCTGTTTTTT
CASSLKSTRERDGELFF
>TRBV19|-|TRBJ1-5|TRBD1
TGTGCCAGTAGTATAGTAGGGCAGGGGGTACGGCCCCAGCATTTT
CASSIVGQGVRPQHF
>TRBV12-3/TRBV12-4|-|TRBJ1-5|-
TGTGCCAGCAGTCGGGACGGTAATCAGCCCCAGCATTTT
CASSRDGNQPQHF
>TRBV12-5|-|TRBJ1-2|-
TGTGCTAGTGGTTGGCCGGGGTTACAAACCTTC
CASGWPGLQTF
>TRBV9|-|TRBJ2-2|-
TGTGCCAGCAGCGCTTCCACGGACGGGTTCGCGAACACCGGGGAGCTGTTTTTT
CASSASTDGFANTGELFF
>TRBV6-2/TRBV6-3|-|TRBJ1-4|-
TGTGCCAGCAGTTACTGGGGAGAGATGGATGAAAAACTGTTTTTT
CASSYWGEMDEKLFF
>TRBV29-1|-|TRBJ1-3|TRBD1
TGCAGCGTTGAGACAGGGTCCGAGGTTTTT
CSVETGSEVF
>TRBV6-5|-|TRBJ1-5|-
TGTGCCAGCAGTTTCCGGGGTAGCAATCAGCCCCAGCATTTT
CASSFRGSNQPQHF
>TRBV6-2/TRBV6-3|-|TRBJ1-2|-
TGTGCCAGCAGTTATCTCGGGATCCAGTATGGCTACACCTTC
CASSYLGIQYGYTF
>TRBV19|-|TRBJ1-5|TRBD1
TGTGCCAGTAGTAGGGGACAGGGCTGGAATCAGCCCCAGCATTTT
CASSRGQGWNQPQHF
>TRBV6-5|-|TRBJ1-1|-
TGTGCCAGCAGTTATGGTCATAACACTGAAGCTTTCTTT
CASSYGHNTEAFF
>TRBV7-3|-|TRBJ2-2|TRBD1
TGTGCCAGCAGCGTCAGACAGGGTGGGGAGCTGTTTTTT
CASSVRQGGELFF
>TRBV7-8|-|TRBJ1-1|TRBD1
TGTGCCAGCAGATCACAGGGGGGGAACACTGAAGCTTTCTTT
CASRSQGGNTEAFF
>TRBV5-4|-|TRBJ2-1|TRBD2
TGTGCCAGCAGCTTCCGGCTAGCGGGGGAGATTTACAATGAGCAGTTCTTC
CASSFRLAGEIYNEQFF
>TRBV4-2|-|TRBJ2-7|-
TGTGCCAGCAGCCAAGCCCGGGGGCTGACCTACGAGCAGTACTTC
CASSQARGLTYEQYF
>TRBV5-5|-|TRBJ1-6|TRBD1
TGTGCCAGCAGCCGGAGCCCGGGACAGGTTAATTCACCCCTCCACTTT
CASSRSPGQVNSPLHF
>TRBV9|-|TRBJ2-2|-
TGTGCCAGCAGCGTAGAACAGACCGGGGAGCTGTTTTTT
CASSVEQTGELFF
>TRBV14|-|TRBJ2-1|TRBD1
TGTGCCAGCAGCCAAGATTATAGAGGAGGACAGGGAGTAGGGTCCTACAATGAGCAGTTCTTC
CASSQDYRGGQGVGSYNEQFF
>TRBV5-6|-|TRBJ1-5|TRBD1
TGTGCCAGCAGCGCCGCAGGGGGGCAGCCCCAGCATTTT
CASSAAGGQPQHF
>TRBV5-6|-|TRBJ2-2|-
TGTGCCAGCAGCTTGGGGACACGAACCGGGGAGCTGTTTTTT
CASSLGTRTGELFF
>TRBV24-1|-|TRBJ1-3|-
TGTGCCACCAGTGAACGTGGAAACACCATATATTTT
CATSERGNTIYF
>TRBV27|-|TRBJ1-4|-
TGTGCCAGCAGTCTACCGGGGTGGGGTGAAAAACTGTTTTTT
CASSLPGWGEKLFF
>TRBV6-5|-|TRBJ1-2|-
TGTGCCAGCAGTTACTCTCTCGGACACTACACCTTC
CASSYSLGHYTF
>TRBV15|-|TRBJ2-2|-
TGTGCCACCAGAACCCAAATATCAGGGGGGCCCGGGGAGCTGTTTTTT
CATRTQISGGPGELFF
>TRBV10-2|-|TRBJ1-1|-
TGCGCCAGCAGTGACAGGGACGACACTGAAGCTTTCTTT
CASSDRDDTEAFF